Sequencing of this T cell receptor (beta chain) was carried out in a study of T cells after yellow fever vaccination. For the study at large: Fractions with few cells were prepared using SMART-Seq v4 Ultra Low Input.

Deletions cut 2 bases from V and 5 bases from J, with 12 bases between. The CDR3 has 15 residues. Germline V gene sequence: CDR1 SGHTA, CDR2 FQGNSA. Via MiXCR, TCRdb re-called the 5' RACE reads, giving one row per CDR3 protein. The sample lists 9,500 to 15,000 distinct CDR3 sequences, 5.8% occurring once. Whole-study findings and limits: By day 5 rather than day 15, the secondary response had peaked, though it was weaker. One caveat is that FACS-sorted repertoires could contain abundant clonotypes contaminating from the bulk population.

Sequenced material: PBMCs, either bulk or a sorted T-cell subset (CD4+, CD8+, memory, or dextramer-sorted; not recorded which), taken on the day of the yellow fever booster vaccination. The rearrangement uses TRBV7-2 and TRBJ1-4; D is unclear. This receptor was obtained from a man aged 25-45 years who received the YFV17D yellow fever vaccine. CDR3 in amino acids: CASSLMGGPNEKLFF. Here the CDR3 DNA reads TGTGCCAGCAGCTTAATGGGTGGTCCCAATGAAAAACTGTTTTTT.